These 24 T cell receptor beta chains share one sample of origin, sequenced in a study of cytomegalovirus exposure and HLA in healthy donors. Use of 60 Vbeta and 13 Jbeta primers characterized the PCR. The data were produced by immunoSEQ multiplex PCR, yet TCRdb's version contains in-frame clones alone and is incomplete. Its clone listing holds under 150,000 clones. Sequenced: PBMCs. The receptor source for this set is a middle-aged man in good health and CMV-seronegative.

The chain has TRBV29-1 and TRBJ2-3; D perhaps matches TRBD1 (6 bases). The CDR3 extends over 12 amino acids. V was shortened by 3 bases and J by 4 bases, with 8 bases between the two germline ends. Per germline, CDR1 SQVTM and CDR2 ANQGSEA. The CDR3, as DNA: TGCAGCGTTGACAGGGGAGCAGATACGCAGTATTTT. Its translation is CSVDRGADTQYF.

The gene calls are TRBV5-1 and TRBJ2-7; TRBD1 matches 9 bases. V lost 4 bases and J lost 4; bases outside the gene matches: 6. The CDR3 has 14 amino acids. Per germline, CDR1 SGHRS and CDR2 YFSETQ. CDR3 nucleotides: TGCGCCAGCAGCCACGGGGACAGGGAGTACGAGCAGTACTTC. This sequence encodes CASSHGDREYEQYF.

The rearrangement links TRBV5-6 to TRBJ2-7; D uncertain. This CDR3 has 16 residues. From germline, CDR1 is SGHDT and CDR2 YYEEEE. V was clipped by 3 bases and J by 2 bases, with 18 bases between them. In DNA, the CDR3 is TGTGCCAGCAGCTCCTCCGAGACTCTTCAAACCTACGAGCAGTACTTC. It yields the protein CASSSSETLQTYEQYF.

The chain joins TRBV6-1 to TRBJ2-5; 7 bases are a match to TRBD1. CDR1 MNHNS and CDR2 SASEGT come from the germline V gene. The V segment lost 7 bases and the J segment 5 bases; nucleotides outside the gene matches: 13. This CDR3 has 15 amino acids. The CDR3 protein is CASTVSTGDEETQYF. Here the CDR3 DNA reads TGTGCCAGCACCGTGTCAACAGGGGATGAGGAGACCCAGTACTTC.

The genes are TRBV13 and TRBJ1-5; a possible D gene is TRBD1 (5 bases). V was clipped by 0 bases and J by 3 bases, with 6 bases between them. Germline lookup yields CDR1 PRHDT and CDR2 FYEKMQ (reference sequence). This CDR3 has 14 residues. The chain's CDR3 is CASSLGQDNQPQHF. In DNA, the CDR3 is TGTGCCAGCAGCTTAGGACAGGACAATCAGCCCCAGCATTTT. The whole variable domain, filled in from reference TRBV13 and TRBJ1-5, reads AAGVIQSPRHLIKEKRETATLKCYPIPRHDTVYWYQQGPGQDPQFLISFYEKMQSDKGSIPDRFSAQQFSDYHSELNMSSLELGDSALYFCASSLGQDNQPQHFGDGTRLSIL.

This chain joins TRBV7-7 and TRBJ2-5; D possibly corresponds to TRBD2 (5 bases). Germline values: CDR1 SSHAT, CDR2 FNYEAQ (reference sequence). Trimming took 0 bases from V and 1 from J, leaving 9 bases between them. The CDR3 loop spans 15 amino acids. In DNA, the CDR3 is TGTGCCAGCAGCTTAGCTGGAGGAAGCCAAGAGACCCAGTACTTC. It translates to CASSLAGGSQETQYF. Full variable domain (missing parts from reference TRBV7-7 and TRBJ2-5): GAGVSQSPRYKVTKRGQDVTLRCDPISSHATLYWYQQALGQGPEFLTYFNYEAQPDKSGLPSDRFSAERPEGSISTLTIQRTEQRDSAMYRCASSLAGGSQETQYFGPGTRLLVL.

The CDR3 bases are TGTGCCAGCAGCTGGGACAATTTAGAGACCCAGTACTTC. Translated, it gives CASSWDNLETQYF. The V and J genes are TRBV7-8 and TRBJ2-5; possible D gene TRBD1, 6 bases. V was trimmed by 4 bases and J by 4 bases, leaving 10 bases between them. Germline V gene lookup returns CDR1 SGHVS and CDR2 FQNEAQ. The length of the CDR3 is 13 residues.

This chain connects TRBV6-6 to TRBJ1-2; D possibly corresponds to TRBD1 (6 bases). V gave up 6 bases and J gave up 4 bases, with 21 bases separating them. This CDR3 has 16 residues. CDR1 and CDR2 from the germline V gene are MNHNY and SVGAGI (reference sequence). The CDR3 here is CASSQAAYREGYGYTF. CDR3 nucleotide sequence: TGTGCCAGCAGCCAAGCAGCCTACAGGGAGGGCTATGGCTACACCTTC.

The genes are TRBV21-1 and TRBJ1-6; the DNA was not used to check the table's D call, TRBD1. TRBV21-1 is classified as a pseudogene. The CDR3 is made up of 20 amino acids. This CDR3 is CASSKLRDLRGYPEGSPLHF. The DNA for the CDR3 is TGTGCCAGCAGCAAATTACGAGATTTAAGGGGGTACCCCGAGGGATCACCCCTCCACTTT.

The chain links TRBV7-2 to TRBJ2-7, with D tentatively TRBD2 (5 bases). CDR3 length: 14 amino acids. V shed 2 bases and J shed 9 bases, with 17 bases lying between them. Germline-derived CDR1 and CDR2 are SGHTA and FQGNSA. The CDR3 loop is CASSLRWSGSVQYF. The CDR3 coding sequence is TGTGCCAGCAGCTTACGCTGGTCGGGGTCGGTGCAGTACTTC.

This chain links TRBV18 with TRBJ1-3; no firm D call. The CDR3 contains 14 residues. V gave up 9 bases and J gave up 0 bases, with 12 bases separating them. In germline, CDR1 is KGHSH, CDR2 LQKENI. CDR3 DNA: TGTGCCAGTCATAGAAGTACCTCTGGAAACACCATATATTTT. Amino acid sequence: CASHRSTSGNTIYF.

The rearrangement uses TRBV5-1 and TRBJ2-1; the match to TRBD1 covers 7 bases. V lost 0 bases, J lost 15 bases, and 9 bases stayed unmatched. The germline V gene encodes CDR1 SGHRS and CDR2 YFSETQ. CDR3 size: 13 residues. CDR3 DNA sequence: TGCGCCAGCAGCTTGGGCGACAGGGAGTTTCCGTTCTTC. This translates into CASSLGDREFPFF.

The J gene is TRBJ1-2, the V gene TRBV5-1; 7 positions agree with TRBD1. Germline CDR1 is SGHRS and CDR2 is YFSETQ. This CDR3 is 14 amino acids long. The ends lost 0 bases at V and 8 bases at J; junction bases unmatched: 7. The CDR3 sequence: CASSLGGDRDGYTF. The CDR3 nucleotides read TGCGCCAGCAGCTTGGGGGGTGACAGGGACGGCTACACCTTC.

The chain couples TRBV6-6 to TRBJ2-2; D remains unclear. V lost 6 bases and J lost 3, with 14 bases in between. Germline V gene lookup returns CDR1 MNHNY and CDR2 SVGAGI (reference sequence). The CDR3 length is 15 residues. Here the CDR3 DNA reads TGTGCCAGCAGAACCCCGACACGATACACCGGGGAGCTGTTTTTT. Residues: CASRTPTRYTGELFF.

This sequence joins TRBV7-3 and TRBJ2-2; 7 positions agree with TRBD1. Trimming at V came to 1 base and at J to 6 bases, leaving 11 bases not matched to a gene. The CDR3 spans 17 residues. Germline V gives CDR1 SGHTA, CDR2 FQGTGA. The CDR3 nucleotides are TGTGCCAGCAGCTTAATGAGTCTAGGGGGCGCCTCCGGGGAGCTGTTTTTT. It specifies CASSLMSLGGASGELFF.

The chain couples TRBV5-1 to TRBJ1-2; tentative D call: TRBD1 (5 bases). The CDR3 loop spans 13 amino acids. The V end was cut by 0 bases, the J end by 7 bases, with 10 bases between. Germline values: CDR1 SGHRS, CDR2 YFSETQ. The CDR3 DNA sequence: TGCGCCAGCAGCTTGGTGTCCAGGGTTGGCTACACCTTC. It codes for CASSLVSRVGYTF.

This rearrangement joins TRBV13 to TRBJ2-5; 8 bases match TRBD1. With V trimmed by 5 bases and J by 3 bases, 8 bases remained unmatched. Germline loops: CDR1 PRHDT, CDR2 FYEKMQ (reference sequence). The CDR3 totals 15 residues. In nucleotides, the CDR3 is TGTGCCAGCAGCCTCGCGACAGGGGTGGAAGAGACCCAGTACTTC. Protein sequence: CASSLATGVEETQYF.

The rearrangement links TRBV9 to TRBJ1-1; perhaps TRBD1 as D (5 bases). With 0 bases removed from V and 0 bases from J, the gap between germline ends came to 9 bases. The CDR3 is made up of 15 amino acids. CDR1 and CDR2 from the germline V gene are SGDLS and YYNGEE. CDR3 loop: CASSVGGSLNTEAFF. The CDR3, as DNA: TGTGCCAGCAGCGTAGGGGGCAGCCTGAACACTGAAGCTTTCTTT.

The chain uses TRBV5-1 and TRBJ1-4, with D maybe TRBD1 (5 bases). The length of the CDR3 is 14 residues. V was shortened by 2 bases and J by 6 bases, with 11 bases between the two germline ends. From germline, CDR1 is SGHRS and CDR2 YFSETQ. CDR3 region: CASSFQGGDEKLFF. CDR3 bases: TGCGCCAGCAGCTTCCAGGGTGGGGATGAAAAACTGTTTTTT.

The chain joins TRBV2 to TRBJ1-4; D is unresolved. The CDR3 has 11 residues. Trimming cost V 4 bases and J 17 bases, with 14 bases left between them. Germline assignment: CDR1 SNHLY and CDR2 FYNNEI. The CDR3 protein is CASSVAGEPFF. CDR3 nucleotide sequence: TGTGCCAGCAGTGTGGCCGGGGAGCCCTTTTTT.

CDR3 DNA: TGTGCCAGCAGCCGCACGGGGGGGGGCCTTGGGGAGCAGTACTTC. Translated, it gives CASSRTGGGLGEQYF. The genes are TRBV5-6 and TRBJ2-7, with TRBD2 matching 8 bases. V shed 4 bases and J 7 bases; nucleotides not matched to a gene: 13. This CDR3 is built from 15 residues. The V gene's germline CDR1 is SGHDT and CDR2 YYEEEE. Full variable domain (missing parts from reference TRBV5-6 and TRBJ2-7): DAGVTQSPTHLIKTRGQQVTLRCSPKSGHDTVSWYQQALGQGPQFIFQYYEEEERQRGNFPDRFSGHQFPNYSSELNVNALLLGDSALYLCASSRTGGGLGEQYFGPGTRLTVT.

The V call is TRBV20-1, the J call TRBJ1-1; D gene ambiguous. CDR3 length: 11 amino acids. V lost 6 bases and J lost 1, with 6 bases in between. The germline CDR1 and CDR2 sequences are DFQATT and SNEGSKA (reference sequence). CDR3 DNA: TGCAGTGCCGTAAAGAACACTGAAGCTTTCTTT. This codes for CSAVKNTEAFF.

This chain joins TRBV7-5 and TRBJ2-7; TRBD2 was called by the table and not checked on the DNA. TRBV7-5 is recorded as a pseudogene. CDR3 size: 16 residues. In nucleotides, the CDR3 is TGTGTCAGAAGCTTAGCACGGGGGGCGCGACCTGGCGAGCAGTACTTC. This translates into CVRSLARGARPGEQYF.

The chain combines TRBV29-1 with TRBJ2-4; TRBD1 matches at 8 bases. The V gene's germline CDR1 is SQVTM and CDR2 ANQGSEA. V lost 5 bases, J lost 6 bases, and 9 bases stayed unmatched. CDR3 length: 14 residues. CDR3 sequence (DNA): TGCAGCGTTCGGCCAGGGGGCAGGGGAAACATTCAGTACTTC. Its protein product is CSVRPGGRGNIQYF.